This entry describes one T cell receptor (beta chain). What it binds is unknown. CDR1 and CDR2 from the germline V gene are MNHNS and SASEGT. The V gene end was trimmed by 6 bases and the J gene end by 3 bases; junction bases not matched to a gene: 9. This CDR3 has 15 amino acids. The sample comes from a study of shared clonotypes between healthy human individuals. The table came from immunoSEQ multiplex PCR; TCRdb's copy has only in-frame clones and leaves some out. The repertoire holds approximately 1.5 million clones, with around 98.5% as singletons. Study results and caveats: Owing to a small donor count, the genetic and exposure-history diversity represented was limited.

V and J are TRBV6-1 and TRBJ2-7; TRBD1 agrees at 9 bases. This receptor was obtained from a man aged 25 to 45 in good health. Sequenced input: naive CD4+ T cells sorted from blood. Subset specified: CD45RA+ positively selected. Here the CDR3 DNA reads TGTGCCAGCAGGCTCACAGGGGGCCCTCACTACGAGCAGTACTTC. Protein sequence: CASRLTGGPHYEQYF.